Listed below are T cell receptor beta chains from one sample, sequenced in a study of CD8 T cells in Susac syndrome. From the immunoSEQ multiplex PCR reads, TCRdb called clonotypes with MiXCR, one entry per CDR3 protein. The sample includes around 130,000 distinct CDR3 sequences, around 90% of them seen just once. Sequenced sample: CD8+ T cells from PBMCs. Receptors were obtained from a human donor with multiple sclerosis. CDR3s include the opening cysteine and the closing phenylalanine or tryptophan. The D gene is left open where the match is weak. The listing skips clone size in some rows; elsewhere it reads once, few, many or a size class.

clone size: NA; V gene: TRBV27; J gene: TRBJ2-5; D gene: NA; CDR3 DNA: TGTGCCAGCAGTTTATCGCCCCTGAGCCCAGAGACCCAGTACTTC; CDR3 protein: CASSLSPLSPETQYF
clone size: NA; V gene: TRBV12-3/TRBV12-4; J gene: TRBJ2-6; D gene: NA; CDR3 DNA: TGTGCCAGCAGTCTACAGGGCTCTGGGGCCAACGTCCTGACTTTC; CDR3 protein: CASSLQGSGANVLTF
clone size: NA; V gene: TRBV13; J gene: TRBJ2-2; D gene: NA; CDR3 DNA: TGTGCCAGCAGCCTTCACGCGGACGGGGAGCTGTTTTTT; CDR3 protein: CASSLHADGELFF
clone size: NA; V gene: TRBV24-1; J gene: TRBJ2-1; D gene: TRBD2; CDR3 DNA: TGTGCCACCAGTGATACCGGGACTAGCGGTACCTACAATGAGCAGTTCTTC; CDR3 protein: CATSDTGTSGTYNEQFF
clone size: NA; V gene: TRBV20-1; J gene: TRBJ2-7; D gene: NA; CDR3 DNA: TGCAGTGCTGAGAGCGGCTCCTACGAGCAGTACTTC; CDR3 protein: CSAESGSYEQYF
clone size: NA; V gene: TRBV30; J gene: TRBJ1-2; D gene: NA; CDR3 DNA: TGTGCCTGGAGTAGAACAGTTCCTAGAGGCTACACCTTC; CDR3 protein: CAWSRTVPRGYTF
clone size: NA; V gene: TRBV7-2; J gene: TRBJ2-1; D gene: NA; CDR3 DNA: TGTGCCAGCAGCTTTGGGGCTAAAAGCTCCTACAATGAGCAGTTCTTC; CDR3 protein: CASSFGAKSSYNEQFF
clone size: NA; V gene: TRBV6-1; J gene: TRBJ2-6; D gene: NA; CDR3 DNA: TGTGCCAGCAGCTCGGACGGTTTCTCTGGGGCCAACGTCCTGACTTTC; CDR3 protein: CASSSDGFSGANVLTF
clone size: few; V gene: TRBV7-9; J gene: TRBJ2-7; D gene: NA; CDR3 DNA: TGTGCCAGCAGCCCGTCTATCGAGCAGTACTTC; CDR3 protein: CASSPSIEQYF
clone size: once; V gene: TRBV7-9; J gene: TRBJ1-1; D gene: NA; CDR3 DNA: TGTGCCAGCACCGAAGGAGAGATTCACACTGAAGCTTTCTTT; CDR3 protein: CASTEGEIHTEAFF
clone size: NA; V gene: TRBV10-3; J gene: TRBJ2-7; D gene: NA; CDR3 DNA: TGTGCTCACGCCCCAGGTTCTACCTACGAGCAGTACTTC; CDR3 protein: CAHAPGSTYEQYF
clone size: NA; V gene: TRBV29-1; J gene: TRBJ2-1; D gene: NA; CDR3 DNA: TGCAGCGTTAGCAGGGCAGGAGAGCAGTTCTTC; CDR3 protein: CSVSRAGEQFF
clone size: NA; V gene: TRBV4-3; J gene: TRBJ1-6; D gene: NA; CDR3 DNA: TGCGCCAGCAGCCACCGGGGGGAGACTCGACCCCTCCACTTT; CDR3 protein: CASSHRGETRPLHF
clone size: NA; V gene: TRBV4-1; J gene: TRBJ2-7; D gene: NA; CDR3 DNA: TGCGCCAGCAGCCAAGTAAATGGCGTCGGCGAGCAGTACTTC; CDR3 protein: CASSQVNGVGEQYF
clone size: once; V gene: TRBV7-2; J gene: TRBJ1-1; D gene: NA; CDR3 DNA: TGTGCCAGCAGTCTAGTCGGGGGGAGCACTGAAGCTTTCTTT; CDR3 protein: CASSLVGGSTEAFF
clone size: once; V gene: TRBV27; J gene: TRBJ2-1; D gene: NA; CDR3 DNA: TGTGCCAGCAGTTCCCTGGCAGGGGCTGAGCAGTTCTTC; CDR3 protein: CASSSLAGAEQFF
clone size: NA; V gene: TRBV6-5; J gene: TRBJ2-5; D gene: NA; CDR3 DNA: TGTGCCAGCAGCACGCAGGGGTTCGGGAAGACCCAGTACTTC; CDR3 protein: CASSTQGFGKTQYF
clone size: NA; V gene: TRBV5-1; J gene: TRBJ1-2; D gene: NA; CDR3 DNA: TGCGCCAGCAGCTTGGGCCCCGGAGACGGCCCTAACTATGGCTACACCTTC; CDR3 protein: CASSLGPGDGPNYGYTF
clone size: NA; V gene: TRBV4-3; J gene: TRBJ2-1; D gene: TRBD2; CDR3 DNA: TGCGCCAGCAGCCCGTCAATCAATAGCGGGGCTTACAATGAGCAGTTCTTC; CDR3 protein: CASSPSINSGAYNEQFF
clone size: NA; V gene: TRBV30; J gene: TRBJ2-7; D gene: TRBD1; CDR3 DNA: TGTGCCTGGGAAAGGACAGGCTACGAGCAGTACTTC; CDR3 protein: CAWERTGYEQYF
clone size: NA; V gene: TRBV6-5; J gene: TRBJ1-2; D gene: NA; CDR3 DNA: TGTGCCAGCAGTTCCGGGGAGGGAAACTATGGCTACACCTTC; CDR3 protein: CASSSGEGNYGYTF
clone size: once; V gene: TRBV6-2/TRBV6-3; J gene: TRBJ1-1; D gene: NA; CDR3 DNA: TGTGCCAGCCAGGTGGGGGTTAGAGCTTTCTTT; CDR3 protein: CASQVGVRAFF
clone size: NA; V gene: TRBV5-6; J gene: TRBJ2-7; D gene: NA; CDR3 DNA: TGTGCCAGCAGCTTTTGGGGAACAGGTAACGAGCAGTACTTC; CDR3 protein: CASSFWGTGNEQYF
clone size: NA; V gene: TRBV7-8; J gene: TRBJ1-1; D gene: NA; CDR3 DNA: TGTGCCAGCAGCTTTTTCTCTGGGGAAGCTTTCTTT; CDR3 protein: CASSFFSGEAFF
clone size: NA; V gene: TRBV11-3; J gene: TRBJ2-2; D gene: NA; CDR3 DNA: TGTGCCAGCAGCCATAGCTTATACACCGGGGAGCTGTTTTTT; CDR3 protein: CASSHSLYTGELFF
clone size: NA; V gene: TRBV7-9; J gene: TRBJ2-7; D gene: TRBD1; CDR3 DNA: TGTGCCACGCTACCCCACAGGGGGGATACGGGCGAGCAGTACTTC; CDR3 protein: CATLPHRGDTGEQYF
clone size: NA; V gene: TRBV19; J gene: TRBJ1-5; D gene: NA; CDR3 DNA: TGTGCCAGTAGTATAGGCCTTGGGAATCAGCCCCAGCATTTT; CDR3 protein: CASSIGLGNQPQHF
clone size: NA; V gene: TRBV6-6; J gene: TRBJ2-7; D gene: NA; CDR3 DNA: TGTGCCAGCAGTTATCGGGACACACCCTACGAGCAGTACTTC; CDR3 protein: CASSYRDTPYEQYF
clone size: NA; V gene: TRBV29-1; J gene: TRBJ1-2; D gene: NA; CDR3 DNA: TGCAGCGTTTTCGACGGTGGCTACACCTTC; CDR3 protein: CSVFDGGYTF
clone size: NA; V gene: TRBV7-6; J gene: TRBJ2-5; D gene: NA; CDR3 DNA: TGTGCCAGCAGAGGGATTGAGACCCAGTACTTC; CDR3 protein: CASRGIETQYF
clone size: NA; V gene: TRBV7-9; J gene: TRBJ2-4; D gene: NA; CDR3 DNA: TGTGCCAGCAGCTTAGAATACACCCCGGGCAACATTCAGTACTTC; CDR3 protein: CASSLEYTPGNIQYF
clone size: once; V gene: TRBV29-1; J gene: TRBJ2-5; D gene: NA; CDR3 DNA: TGCAGCGCCCGGGGAAACCAAGAGACCCAGTACTTC; CDR3 protein: CSARGNQETQYF
clone size: NA; V gene: TRBV6-6; J gene: TRBJ1-5; D gene: TRBD1; CDR3 DNA: TGTGCCAGCAGTCTTGGACAGGGAGAACAGCCCCAGCATTTT; CDR3 protein: CASSLGQGEQPQHF
clone size: once; V gene: TRBV3-1; J gene: TRBJ2-7; D gene: NA; CDR3 DNA: TGTGCCAGCAGCCAGTTAGGCGGGATCCACGAGCAGTACTTC; CDR3 protein: CASSQLGGIHEQYF
clone size: NA; V gene: TRBV4-3; J gene: TRBJ1-4; D gene: NA; CDR3 DNA: TGCGCCAGCAGCCAGGACGGTGGGGATGAAAAACTGTTTTTT; CDR3 protein: CASSQDGGDEKLFF
clone size: NA; V gene: TRBV19; J gene: TRBJ2-7; D gene: TRBD1; CDR3 DNA: TGTGCCAGTAGTGCCGCCGGGACAGTGAGCTACGAGCAGTACTTC; CDR3 protein: CASSAAGTVSYEQYF
clone size: NA; V gene: TRBV12-3/TRBV12-4; J gene: TRBJ2-7; D gene: NA; CDR3 DNA: TGTGCCAGCAGTTTCGTGGACGGCTACGGAGAGCAGTACTTC; CDR3 protein: CASSFVDGYGEQYF
clone size: NA; V gene: TRBV4-2; J gene: TRBJ2-3; D gene: TRBD2; CDR3 DNA: TGTGCCAGCAGCCTGCAGACTAGCGGGAGCACAGATACGCAGTATTTT; CDR3 protein: CASSLQTSGSTDTQYF
clone size: NA; V gene: TRBV20-1; J gene: TRBJ1-1; D gene: TRBD1; CDR3 DNA: TGCAGTCCAGGGACAGGTGGGACTGAAGCTTTCTTT; CDR3 protein: CSPGTGGTEAFF
clone size: NA; V gene: TRBV6-2/TRBV6-3; J gene: TRBJ2-1; D gene: NA; CDR3 DNA: TGTGCCAGCAGCCTTACGGAGCACAATGAGCAGTTCTTC; CDR3 protein: CASSLTEHNEQFF
clone size: few; V gene: TRBV6-1; J gene: TRBJ1-1; D gene: TRBD1; CDR3 DNA: TGTGCCAGCAGGGGACAGCGGGTTGAAGCTTTCTTT; CDR3 protein: CASRGQRVEAFF
clone size: NA; V gene: TRBV5-1; J gene: TRBJ2-7; D gene: NA; CDR3 DNA: TGCGCCAGCAGCTTCGTCTCCGTACCGGGGAGCTCCTACGAGCAGTACTTC; CDR3 protein: CASSFVSVPGSSYEQYF
clone size: NA; V gene: TRBV6-5; J gene: TRBJ2-1; D gene: TRBD2; CDR3 DNA: TGTGCCAGCGCGGCGACTAGCGGGAGAGGGGAGCAGTTCTTC; CDR3 protein: CASAATSGRGEQFF
clone size: few; V gene: TRBV11-2; J gene: TRBJ2-7; D gene: NA; CDR3 DNA: TGTGCCAGCAGCTTAAGTTTCTCGGCGTGGGCCGAGCAGTACTTC; CDR3 protein: CASSLSFSAWAEQYF
clone size: NA; V gene: TRBV9; J gene: TRBJ1-2; D gene: NA; CDR3 DNA: TGTGCCAGCAGCGTAAGGGACGGCCAAAGTGGCTACACCTTC; CDR3 protein: CASSVRDGQSGYTF
clone size: NA; V gene: TRBV7-9; J gene: TRBJ1-4; D gene: NA; CDR3 DNA: TGTGCCAGCAGCTCATCAGAGGAACTGTTTTTT; CDR3 protein: CASSSSEELFF
clone size: NA; V gene: TRBV5-6; J gene: TRBJ2-7; D gene: TRBD2; CDR3 DNA: TGTGCCAGCAGCCTTAGCGGGAGGGCCGCCGAGCAGTACTTC; CDR3 protein: CASSLSGRAAEQYF
clone size: NA; V gene: TRBV4-1; J gene: TRBJ1-1; D gene: NA; CDR3 DNA: TGCGCCAGCAGCCAAGTGGAGGGATCCACTGAAGCTTTCTTT; CDR3 protein: CASSQVEGSTEAFF
clone size: NA; V gene: TRBV6-6; J gene: TRBJ2-1; D gene: NA; CDR3 DNA: TGTGCCAGCAGTCTAGCAGACGTAGGGCCCCTCTTCTTC; CDR3 protein: CASSLADVGPLFF
clone size: NA; V gene: TRBV27; J gene: TRBJ2-3; D gene: TRBD2; CDR3 DNA: TGTGCCAGCAGTTTAGGGGGGGTTTTGGGCACAGATACGCAGTATTTT; CDR3 protein: CASSLGGVLGTDTQYF
clone size: NA; V gene: TRBV27; J gene: TRBJ2-7; D gene: TRBD2; CDR3 DNA: TGTGCCAGCAGTATAGCGGGGGGGACTTACGAGCAGTACTTC; CDR3 protein: CASSIAGGTYEQYF
clone size: once; V gene: TRBV12-3/TRBV12-4; J gene: TRBJ1-1; D gene: NA; CDR3 DNA: TGTGCCAGCAGTTTGTTGAGAGACACTGAAGCTTTCTTT; CDR3 protein: CASSLLRDTEAFF
clone size: once; V gene: TRBV7-9; J gene: TRBJ1-2; D gene: NA; CDR3 DNA: TGTGCCAGCAGCTTAGCATGGTTGTCAGGAAAGCGGGCCTACACCTTC; CDR3 protein: CASSLAWLSGKRAYTF
clone size: NA; V gene: TRBV6-2/TRBV6-3; J gene: TRBJ1-1; D gene: TRBD1; CDR3 DNA: TGTGCCAGCAGCGGAGACAGGGGCGCTGAAGCTCTCTTT; CDR3 protein: CASSGDRGAEALF
clone size: NA; V gene: TRBV19; J gene: TRBJ2-2; D gene: NA; CDR3 DNA: TGTGCCAGTAGTATGACACTCACCGGGGAGCTGTTTTTT; CDR3 protein: CASSMTLTGELFF
clone size: NA; V gene: TRBV29-1; J gene: TRBJ2-2; D gene: TRBD2; CDR3 DNA: TGCAGCGTTTTACTAGCGGGCGGGGAGCTGTTTTTT; CDR3 protein: CSVLLAGGELFF
clone size: once; V gene: TRBV28; J gene: TRBJ1-5; D gene: TRBD1; CDR3 DNA: TGTGCCAGCAGTCCTGAAGACAGGGGATGGGATCAGCCCCAGCATTTT; CDR3 protein: CASSPEDRGWDQPQHF
clone size: NA; V gene: TRBV25-1; J gene: TRBJ1-1; D gene: NA; CDR3 DNA: TGTGCCAGCGCCCGAGGGTGGTACACTGAAGCTTTCTTT; CDR3 protein: CASARGWYTEAFF
clone size: NA; V gene: TRBV20-1; J gene: TRBJ2-1; D gene: NA; CDR3 DNA: TGCAGTGCTAGAGATCCCGGGGACCCAGGAGGCAATGAGCAGTTCTTC; CDR3 protein: CSARDPGDPGGNEQFF
clone size: NA; V gene: TRBV27; J gene: TRBJ2-7; D gene: NA; CDR3 DNA: TGTGCCAGCAGTCCTTCTAGCATGACCTACGAGCAGTACTTC; CDR3 protein: CASSPSSMTYEQYF